Listed here is a single T cell receptor beta chain. The data belong to a study of blood T cell repertoires in COVID-19. Turning to the study itself: T cells, B-cell-depleted T cells, or PBMCs supplied cDNA or gDNA.

V was shortened by 4 bases and J by 3 bases, with 13 bases between the two germline ends. The CDR3 length is 15 residues. The germline gives CDR1 LNHDA, CDR2 SQIVND (reference sequence). Original processing notes: Nucleated cell counts were estimated from reference gene primer amplification. The method was immunoSEQ multiplex PCR; TCRdb's version includes in-frame clones alone and lacks a portion of them. The V and J calls and clone size are taken from that table; D and trimming were inferred from the DNA. This sample has about 300,000 clones, with nearly 90% found just once. The chain joins TRBV19 to TRBJ2-4; maybe TRBD1 (5 bases). Sequences were obtained from peripheral blood. The sequence derives from a woman aged 25-40 years with COVID-19, enrolled during active disease. CDR3 sequence: CASSTGLGVKNIQYF. CDR3 in DNA: TGTGCCAGTAGTACAGGGCTAGGAGTCAAAAACATTCAGTACTTC.